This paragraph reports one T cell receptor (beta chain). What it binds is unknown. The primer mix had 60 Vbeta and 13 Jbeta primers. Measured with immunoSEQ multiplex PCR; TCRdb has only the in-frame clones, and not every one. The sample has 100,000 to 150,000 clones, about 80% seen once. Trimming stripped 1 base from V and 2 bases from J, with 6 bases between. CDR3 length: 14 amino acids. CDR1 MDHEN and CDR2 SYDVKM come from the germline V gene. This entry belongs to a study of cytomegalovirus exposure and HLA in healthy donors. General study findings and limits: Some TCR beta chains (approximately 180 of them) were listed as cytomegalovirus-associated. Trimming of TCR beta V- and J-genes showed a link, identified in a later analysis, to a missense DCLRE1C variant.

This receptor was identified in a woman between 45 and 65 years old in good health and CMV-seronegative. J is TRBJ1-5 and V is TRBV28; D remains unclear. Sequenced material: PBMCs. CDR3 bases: TGTGCCAGCAGTTTATTACCGGGCAATCAGCCCCAGCATTTT. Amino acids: CASSLLPGNQPQHF.